The clone carrying this T cell receptor (beta chain) was found once. The antigen remains undetermined. This record belongs to a study of shared clonotypes between healthy human individuals. At the level of the study: The study used three CD4 naive, three CD4 memory, two CD8 naive and one CD8 memory plate per donor. General study points: Generally, estimated richness proved larger in naive subsets than it did in memory subsets. Shared across four donors were roughly 5.3% of the naive CD4 clonotypes.

Terminally differentiated effector memory CD45RA+ cells were excluded by CCR7 positive selection of CD45RO-negative cells. Germline trimming cut 5 bases from V and 2 bases from J; bases unmatched to any gene: 7. CDR3 length: 16 residues. The germline CDR1 and CDR2 sequences are PRHDT and FYEKMQ (reference sequence). Sequenced by immunoSEQ multiplex PCR; TCRdb stores in-frame clones only, minus some. Among millions of clones listed, roughly 91% were seen once. Sequenced input: naive CD8+ T cells from PBMCs. The gene calls are TRBV13 and TRBJ2-2, with 8 positions matching TRBD1. The TCR originated in a man younger than 30 in good health. Some clones in this sample may be carry-over from other donors' samples. CDR3 sequence: CASSATGVSNTGELFF. DNA of the CDR3: TGTGCCAGCAGCGCGACAGGGGTCAGTAACACCGGGGAGCTGTTTTTT.